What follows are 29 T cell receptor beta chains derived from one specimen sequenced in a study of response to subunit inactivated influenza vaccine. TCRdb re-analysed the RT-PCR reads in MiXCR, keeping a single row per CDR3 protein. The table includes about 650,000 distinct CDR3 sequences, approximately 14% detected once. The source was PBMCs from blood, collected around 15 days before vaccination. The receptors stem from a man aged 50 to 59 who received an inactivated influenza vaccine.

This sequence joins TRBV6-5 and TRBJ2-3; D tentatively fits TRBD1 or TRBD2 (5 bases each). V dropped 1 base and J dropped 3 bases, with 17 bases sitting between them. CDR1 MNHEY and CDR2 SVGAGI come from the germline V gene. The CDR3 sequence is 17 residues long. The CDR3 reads CASSYFFGGWETDTQYF. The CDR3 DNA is TGTGCCAGCAGTTACTTTTTTGGGGGTTGGGAAACAGATACGCAGTATTTT.

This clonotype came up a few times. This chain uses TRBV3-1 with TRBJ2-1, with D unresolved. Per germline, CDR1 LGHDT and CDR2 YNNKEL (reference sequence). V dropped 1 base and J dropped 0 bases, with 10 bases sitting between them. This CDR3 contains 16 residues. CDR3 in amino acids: CASSQAPTISYNEQFF. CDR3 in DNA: TGTGCCAGCAGCCAAGCCCCCACGATCTCCTACAATGAGCAGTTCTTC.

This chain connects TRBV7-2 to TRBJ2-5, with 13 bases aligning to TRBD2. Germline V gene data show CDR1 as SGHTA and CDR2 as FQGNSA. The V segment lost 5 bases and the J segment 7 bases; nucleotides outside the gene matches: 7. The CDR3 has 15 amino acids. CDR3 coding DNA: TGTGCCAGCAGCACTACTAGCGGGAGGGTGGGGACCCAGTACTTC. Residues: CASSTTSGRVGTQYF.

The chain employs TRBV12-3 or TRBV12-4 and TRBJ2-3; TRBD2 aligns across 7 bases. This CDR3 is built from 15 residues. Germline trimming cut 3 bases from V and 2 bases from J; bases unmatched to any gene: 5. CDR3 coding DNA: TGTGCCAGCAGTTTTCTCGGACTAGACACAGATACGCAGTATTTT. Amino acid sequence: CASSFLGLDTDTQYF.

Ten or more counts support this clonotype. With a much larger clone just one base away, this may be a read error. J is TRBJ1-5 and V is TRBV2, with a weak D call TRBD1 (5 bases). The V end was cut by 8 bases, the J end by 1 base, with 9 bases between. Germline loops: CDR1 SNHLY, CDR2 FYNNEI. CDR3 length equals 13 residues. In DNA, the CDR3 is TGTGCCAGCGGCCGGGACAGCAATCAGCCCCAGCATTTT. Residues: CASGRDSNQPQHF. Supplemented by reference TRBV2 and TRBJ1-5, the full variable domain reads EPEVTQTPSHQVTQMGQEVILRCVPISNHLYFYWYRQILGQKVEFLVSFYNNEISEKSEIFDDQFSVERPDGSNFTLKIRSTKLEDSAMYFCASGRDSNQPQHFGDGTRLSIL.

Here the CDR3 reads CASSFNRVLETQYF. CDR3 DNA: TGTGCCAGCAGCTTTAATAGAGTTCTAGAGACCCAGTACTTC. The rearrangement uses TRBV5-5 and TRBJ2-5; D gene ambiguous. The V gene's germline CDR1 is SGHKS and CDR2 YYEKEE (reference sequence). V was clipped by 2 bases and J by 4 bases, with 12 bases between them. The CDR3 extends over 14 amino acids.

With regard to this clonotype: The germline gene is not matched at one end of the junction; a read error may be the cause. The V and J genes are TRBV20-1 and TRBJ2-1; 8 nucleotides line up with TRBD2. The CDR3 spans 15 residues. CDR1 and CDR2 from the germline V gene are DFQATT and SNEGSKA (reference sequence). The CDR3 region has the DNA TGCAGTGCCGCCGTAAGCGGGGGCCGCTACGATGAGCAGTTCTTC. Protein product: CSAAVSGGRYDEQFF.

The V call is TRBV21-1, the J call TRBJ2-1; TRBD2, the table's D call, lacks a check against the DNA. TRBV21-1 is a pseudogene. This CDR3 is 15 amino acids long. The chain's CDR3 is CASSRSGRDDNEQFF. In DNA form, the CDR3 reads TGTGCCAGCAGCCGGAGCGGGAGGGACGACAATGAGCAGTTCTTC.

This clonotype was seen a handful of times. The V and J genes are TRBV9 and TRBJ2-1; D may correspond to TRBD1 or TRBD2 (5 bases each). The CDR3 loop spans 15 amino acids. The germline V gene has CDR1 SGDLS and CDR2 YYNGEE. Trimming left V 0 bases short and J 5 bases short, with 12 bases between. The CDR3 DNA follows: TGTGCCAGCAGCGTAGCTGTGGGGGTTCACAATGAGCAGTTCTTC. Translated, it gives CASSVAVGVHNEQFF.

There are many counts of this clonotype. The CDR3 is CASSYPGVYGYTF. The DNA for the CDR3 is TGTGCCAGCAGTTACCCAGGGGTCTATGGCTACACCTTC. V gene TRBV12-3 or TRBV12-4 combines with J gene TRBJ1-2; possibly TRBD1 for D (6 bases). The CDR3 is made up of 13 amino acids. Trimming removed 4 bases at V and 4 bases at J, with 10 bases between.

In DNA form, the CDR3 reads TGTGCCAGCAGCTTCTTCAGGGGGCGTGACGGGGAGCTGTTTTTT. Translating it yields CASSFFRGRDGELFF. This chain uses TRBV7-9 with TRBJ2-2; 8 bases align to TRBD1. Trimming at V came to 3 bases and at J to 7 bases, leaving 7 bases not matched to a gene. Germline lookup yields CDR1 SEHNR and CDR2 FQNEAQ (reference sequence). The CDR3 has 15 amino acids.

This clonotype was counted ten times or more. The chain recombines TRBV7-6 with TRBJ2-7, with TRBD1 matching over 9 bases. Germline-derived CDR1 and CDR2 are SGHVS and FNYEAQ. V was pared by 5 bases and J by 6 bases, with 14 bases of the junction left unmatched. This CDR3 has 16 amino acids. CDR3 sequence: CASSPGRGTGKSEQYF. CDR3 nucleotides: TGTGCCAGCAGCCCCGGCCGAGGGACAGGGAAGTCCGAGCAGTACTTC.

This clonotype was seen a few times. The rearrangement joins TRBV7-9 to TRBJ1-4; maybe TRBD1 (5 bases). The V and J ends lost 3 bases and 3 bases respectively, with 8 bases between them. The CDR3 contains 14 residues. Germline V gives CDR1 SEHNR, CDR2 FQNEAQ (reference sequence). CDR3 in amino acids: CASSFGGANEKLFF. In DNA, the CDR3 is TGTGCCAGCAGCTTCGGGGGTGCTAATGAAAAACTGTTTTTT.

The CDR3 protein is CASSPGLGEKLFF. CDR3 nucleotide sequence: TGTGCCAGCTCTCCAGGGCTCGGGGAAAAACTGTTTTTT. The chain is built from TRBV3-1 and TRBJ1-4, with D possibly matching TRBD1 (5 bases). The CDR3 extends over 13 amino acids. Trimming left V 8 bases short and J 8 bases short, with 15 bases between. In germline, CDR1 is LGHDT, CDR2 YNNKEL (reference sequence).

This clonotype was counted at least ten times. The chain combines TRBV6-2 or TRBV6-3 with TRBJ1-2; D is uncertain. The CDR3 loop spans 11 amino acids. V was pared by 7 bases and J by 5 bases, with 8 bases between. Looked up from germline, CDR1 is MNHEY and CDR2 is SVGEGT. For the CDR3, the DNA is TGTGCCAGCACCACGGGGTATGGCTACACCTTC. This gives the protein CASTTGYGYTF.

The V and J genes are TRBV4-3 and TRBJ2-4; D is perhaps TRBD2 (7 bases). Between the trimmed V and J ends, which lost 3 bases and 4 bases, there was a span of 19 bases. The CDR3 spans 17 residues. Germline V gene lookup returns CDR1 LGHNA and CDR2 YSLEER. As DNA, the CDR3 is TGCGCCAGCAGCCACCGGGGGCTAGCGGACCAAAAAAACATTCAGTACTTC. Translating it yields CASSHRGLADQKNIQYF.

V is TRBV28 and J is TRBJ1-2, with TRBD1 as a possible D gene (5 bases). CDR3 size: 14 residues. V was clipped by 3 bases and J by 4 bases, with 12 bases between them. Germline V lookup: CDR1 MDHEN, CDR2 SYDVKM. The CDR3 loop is CASSFPGPVYGYTF. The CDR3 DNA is TGTGCCAGCAGTTTTCCGGGGCCGGTCTATGGCTACACCTTC.

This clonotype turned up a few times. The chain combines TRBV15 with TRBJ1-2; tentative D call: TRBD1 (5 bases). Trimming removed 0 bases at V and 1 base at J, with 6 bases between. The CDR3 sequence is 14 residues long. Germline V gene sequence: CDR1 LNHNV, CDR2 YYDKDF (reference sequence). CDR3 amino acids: CATSRDRVNYGYTF. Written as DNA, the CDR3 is TGTGCCACCAGCAGAGACAGGGTTAACTATGGCTACACCTTC.

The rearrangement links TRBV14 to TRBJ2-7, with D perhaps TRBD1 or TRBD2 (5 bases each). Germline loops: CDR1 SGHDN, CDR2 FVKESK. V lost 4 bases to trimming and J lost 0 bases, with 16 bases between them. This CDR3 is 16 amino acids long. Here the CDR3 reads CASSPHGKGPSYEQYF. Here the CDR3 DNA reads TGTGCCAGCAGCCCTCATGGGAAGGGACCCTCCTACGAGCAGTACTTC.

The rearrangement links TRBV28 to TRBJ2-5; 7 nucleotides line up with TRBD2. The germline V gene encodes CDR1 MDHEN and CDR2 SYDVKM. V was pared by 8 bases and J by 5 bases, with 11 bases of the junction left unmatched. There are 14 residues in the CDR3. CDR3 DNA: TGTGCCAGCGCATCGGGACTAAATACGGAGACCCAGTACTTC. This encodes CASASGLNTETQYF.

The CDR3 region has the DNA TGCGCCAGCAGCTTGGTACAAGGGGGGGTGGGCGAGCAGTACTTC. Amino acids: CASSLVQGGVGEQYF. The V call is TRBV5-1, the J call TRBJ2-7, with a tentative D call TRBD2 (7 bases). Germline lookup yields CDR1 SGHRS and CDR2 YFSETQ. This CDR3 is 15 amino acids long. With 0 bases removed from V and 6 bases from J, the gap between germline ends came to 16 bases.

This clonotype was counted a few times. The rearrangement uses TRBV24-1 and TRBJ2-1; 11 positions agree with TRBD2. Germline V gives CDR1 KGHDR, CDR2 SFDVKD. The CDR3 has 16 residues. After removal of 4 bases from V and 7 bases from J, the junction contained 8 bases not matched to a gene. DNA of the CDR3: TGTGCCACCAGTGACTCCGGGACTAGCGGTATGAATGAGCAGTTCTTC. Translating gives CATSDSGTSGMNEQFF.

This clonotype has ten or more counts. The CDR3 DNA reads as TGTGCCAGCAGTAAAAGAGCGGGCTATGGCTACACCTTC. Its protein product is CASSKRAGYGYTF. The chain is built from TRBV12-3 or TRBV12-4 and TRBJ1-2; D not certain. The CDR3 runs to 13 residues. V lost 5 bases and J lost 4, with 11 bases in between.

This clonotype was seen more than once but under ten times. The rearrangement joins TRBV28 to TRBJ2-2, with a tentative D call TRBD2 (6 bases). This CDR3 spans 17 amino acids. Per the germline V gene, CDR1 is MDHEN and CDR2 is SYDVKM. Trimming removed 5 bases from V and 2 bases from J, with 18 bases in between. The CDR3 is CASSATGRLENTGELFF. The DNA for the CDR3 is TGTGCCAGCAGTGCCACCGGAAGACTAGAAAACACCGGGGAGCTGTTTTTT.

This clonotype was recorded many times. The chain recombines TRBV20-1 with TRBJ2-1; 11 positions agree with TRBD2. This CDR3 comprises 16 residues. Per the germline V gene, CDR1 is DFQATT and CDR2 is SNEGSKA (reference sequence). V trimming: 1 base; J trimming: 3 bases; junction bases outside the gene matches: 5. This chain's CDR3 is CSARVLTSGSYNEQFF. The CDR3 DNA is TGCAGTGCTAGAGTCCTCACTAGCGGGAGCTACAATGAGCAGTTCTTC.

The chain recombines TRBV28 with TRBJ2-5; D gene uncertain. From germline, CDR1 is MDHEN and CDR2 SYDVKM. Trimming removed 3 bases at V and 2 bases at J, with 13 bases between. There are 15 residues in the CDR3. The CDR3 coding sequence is TGTGCCAGCAGTTTGCAGACCGCCGTTCAAGAGACCCAGTACTTC. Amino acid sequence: CASSLQTAVQETQYF.

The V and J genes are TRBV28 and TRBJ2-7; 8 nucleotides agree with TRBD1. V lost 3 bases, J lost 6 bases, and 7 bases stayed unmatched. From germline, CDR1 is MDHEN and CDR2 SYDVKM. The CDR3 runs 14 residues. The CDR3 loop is CASSFTGGSPEQYF. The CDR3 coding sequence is TGTGCCAGCAGTTTCACAGGGGGGTCCCCCGAGCAGTACTTC.

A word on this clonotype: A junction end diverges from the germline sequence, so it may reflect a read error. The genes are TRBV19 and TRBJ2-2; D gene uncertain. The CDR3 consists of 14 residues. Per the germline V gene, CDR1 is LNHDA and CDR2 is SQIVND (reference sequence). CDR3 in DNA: TGTGCCAGCGGCCCCGGGCTCCCGAGCTGGGAACTGCTTTTT. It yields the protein CASGPGLPSWELLF.

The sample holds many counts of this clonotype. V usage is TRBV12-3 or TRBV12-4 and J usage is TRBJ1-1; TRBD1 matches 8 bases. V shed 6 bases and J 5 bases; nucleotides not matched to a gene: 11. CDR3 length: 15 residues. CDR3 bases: TGTGCCAGCAGCCCGACCGGACAGGGAGAGACTGAAGCTTTCTTT. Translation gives CASSPTGQGETEAFF.